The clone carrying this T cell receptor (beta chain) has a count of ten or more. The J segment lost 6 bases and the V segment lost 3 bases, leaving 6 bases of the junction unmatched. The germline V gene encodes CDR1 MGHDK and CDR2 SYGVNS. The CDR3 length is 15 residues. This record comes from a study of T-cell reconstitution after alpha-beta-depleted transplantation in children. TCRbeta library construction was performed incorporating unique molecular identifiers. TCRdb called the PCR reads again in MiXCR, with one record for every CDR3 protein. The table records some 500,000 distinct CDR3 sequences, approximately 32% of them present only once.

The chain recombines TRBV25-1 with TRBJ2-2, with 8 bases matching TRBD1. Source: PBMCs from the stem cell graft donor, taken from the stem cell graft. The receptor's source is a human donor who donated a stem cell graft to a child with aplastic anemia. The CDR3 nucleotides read TGTGCCAGCAGTGATGCAGGGGGCGCCTCCGGGGAGCTGTTTTTT. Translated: CASSDAGGASGELFF. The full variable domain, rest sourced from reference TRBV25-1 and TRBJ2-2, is EADIYQTPRYLVIGTGKKITLECSQTMGHDKMYWYQQDPGMELHLIHYSYGVNSTEKGDLSSESTVSRIRTEHFPLTLESARPSHTSQYLCASSDAGGASGELFFGEGSRLTVL.